The 2 T cell receptor beta chains below come from one sample, sequenced in a study of breast tumors, draining lymph nodes, adjacent tissues. TCRdb re-called the multiplex PCR reads with MiXCR, one entry per CDR3 protein. The top ten clones hold 3.8% of a sample with 150,000 to 200,000 distinct CDR3 sequences, about 30% of them seen once. The lymph nodes were axillary draining lymph nodes from breast cancer patients. Sequencing was done on a sample of axillary lymph node tissue. The receptors derive from a female donor with breast cancer. Some clones in this sample may be carry-over from other donors' samples.

This rearrangement joins TRBV11-2 to TRBJ1-6; a possible D gene is TRBD1 (6 bases). V was clipped by 8 bases and J by 7 bases, with 9 bases between them. The CDR3 consists of 12 residues. Germline CDR1 SGHAT, CDR2 FQNNGV. The CDR3 is CASAQGNSPLHF. For the CDR3, the DNA is TGTGCCAGCGCCCAGGGGAATTCACCCCTCCACTTT.

This clonotype was found many times. The genes are TRBV20-1 and TRBJ2-3; 10 nucleotides agree with TRBD2. The germline gives CDR1 DFQATT, CDR2 SNEGSKA (reference sequence). V was pared by 6 bases and J by 2 bases, with 11 bases of the junction left unmatched. There are 16 residues in the CDR3. The CDR3 DNA follows: TGCAGTGCGGCCACTAGCGGGATGGGCCTCACAGATACGCAGTATTTT. This sequence encodes CSAATSGMGLTDTQYF.